One and the same sample provided the 6 T cell receptor beta chains below, sequenced in a study of T cells in Graves' hyperthyroidism and ophthalmopathy. The investigators amplified TCR beta CDR3 regions from RNA transcripts. TCR CDR3 regions were first amplified by RT-PCR with HTBI primers. TCRdb reanalysed the multiplex PCR reads using MiXCR and keeps one entry per CDR3 protein. The profile shows 250,000 to 300,000 distinct CDR3 sequences, over 12% of them singletons. The sequenced sample consisted of blood. Source of these receptors: a woman aged 50 to 60 with Graves' hyperthyroidism that later progressed to Graves' ophthalmopathy.

The CDR3 here is CASLGAPGERYEQYF. In nucleotides, the CDR3 is TGTGCCAGCCTAGGTGCCCCGGGAGAGCGTTACGAGCAGTACTTC. The chain links TRBV12-3 or TRBV12-4 to TRBJ2-7; D might be TRBD2 (6 bases). The ends were cut back, 8 bases at V and 4 bases at J, with 21 bases in the middle. The CDR3 loop spans 15 amino acids.

This clonotype was recorded many times. J is TRBJ1-2 and V is TRBV5-1, with TRBD1 matching 9 bases. Losses at the gene ends were 3 bases for V and 8 bases for J; bases not matched to a gene: 8. CDR3 size: 14 residues. Germline V lookup: CDR1 SGHRS, CDR2 YFSETQ. CDR3 DNA sequence: TGCGCCAGCAGCTCAGGGACAGGGACTTACGGCTACACCTTC. Protein product: CASSSGTGTYGYTF. The variable domain in full, with the rest retrieved from reference TRBV5-1 and TRBJ1-2, is KAGVTQTPRYLIKTRGQQVTLSCSPISGHRSVSWYQQTPGQGLQFLFEYFSETQRNKGNFPGRFSGRQFSNSRSEMNVSTLELGDSALYLCASSSGTGTYGYTFGSGTRLTVV.

There are many counts of this clonotype. The rearrangement links TRBV6-2 or TRBV6-3 to TRBJ2-5; D remains unclear. Germline V gene lookup returns CDR1 MNHEY and CDR2 SVGEGT. V was clipped by 4 bases and J by 4 bases, with 4 bases between them. This CDR3 spans 11 amino acids. CDR3 region: CASSWSETQYF. The CDR3 DNA reads as TGTGCCAGCAGTTGGTCAGAGACCCAGTACTTC.

This clonotype has only a few counts. J is TRBJ1-2 and V is TRBV18; possible D gene TRBD1, 6 bases. CDR3 length: 14 amino acids. V was cut by 3 bases and J by 3 bases, with 11 bases left in between. Germline V gene lookup returns CDR1 KGHSH and CDR2 LQKENI. The CDR3 loop is CASSPTGRDYGYTF. CDR3 nucleotides: TGTGCCAGCTCACCTACAGGGAGGGACTATGGCTACACCTTC.

A few counts support this clonotype. The chain combines TRBV7-3 with TRBJ2-1, with a tentative D call TRBD2 (5 bases). The CDR3 loop spans 11 amino acids. V was cut by 6 bases and J by 15 bases, with 15 bases left in between. Per germline, CDR1 SGHTA and CDR2 FQGTGA. CDR3 in DNA: TGTGCCAGCAGTACGGGATCCTTGGCGTTCTTC. Translating it yields CASSTGSLAFF.

Ten or more counts support this clonotype. The V call is TRBV18, the J call TRBJ1-5; 8 bases agree with TRBD1. CDR1 and CDR2 (germline): KGHSH, LQKENI. J gave up 7 bases and V 2 bases, and 10 bases lay outside the gene matches. CDR3 size: 16 residues. DNA of the CDR3: TGTGCCAGCTCACCAGGGTTTCCAGGGGGCGCCCAGCCCCAGCATTTT. Its protein product is CASSPGFPGGAQPQHF.